One and the same sample provided the 13 T cell receptor beta chains below, sequenced in a study of T cell repertoires in cytomegalovirus infection. TCRdb processed the reads anew with MiXCR; each CDR3 protein has one entry. The repertoire holds approximately 130,000 distinct CDR3 sequences, with more than 20% as singletons. What these receptors recognize is not known. What was sequenced was PBMCs, sequenced either directly or after in vitro stimulation (not recorded which). These TCRs come from a human donor in good health (CMV status not recorded). Some clones in this sample may be carry-over from other donors' samples.

In its sample, this clonotype was seen many times. The V and J genes are TRBV12-3 or TRBV12-4 and TRBJ2-3; 10 bases agree with TRBD1. Trimming cost V 3 bases and J 3 bases; bases outside gene matches: 3. The CDR3 is 15 residues long. CDR3 sequence: CASSLWDRGTDTQYF. DNA of the CDR3: TGTGCCAGCAGTTTGTGGGACAGGGGAACAGATACGCAGTATTTT.

This chain joins TRBV7-6 and TRBJ1-2; 9 nucleotides match TRBD1. The junction had 13 bases not matched to a gene; V was cut back by 5 bases and J by 0 bases. The germline V gene encodes CDR1 SGHVS and CDR2 FNYEAQ. This CDR3 spans 18 amino acids. CDR3 amino acids: CASSPTSTGTGSNYGYTF. The CDR3 DNA reads TGTGCCAGCAGCCCTACGAGTACCGGGACAGGGTCTAACTATGGCTACACCTTC.

V gene TRBV7-2 combines with J gene TRBJ1-2; D possibly corresponds to TRBD1 (5 bases). Trimming removed 1 base from V and 3 bases from J, with 12 bases in between. Germline V gene data show CDR1 as SGHTA and CDR2 as FQGNSA. The CDR3 covers 15 residues. CDR3 nucleotides: TGTGCCAGCAGCTTAGGGGGGGGGGTCGACTATGGCTACACCTTC. Protein product: CASSLGGGVDYGYTF. The full variable domain, rest sourced from reference TRBV7-2 and TRBJ1-2, is GAGVSQSPSNKVTEKGKDVELRCDPISGHTALYWYRQSLGQGLEFLIYFQGNSAPDKSGLPSDRFSAERTGGSVSTLTIQRTQQEDSAVYLCASSLGGGVDYGYTFGSGTRLTVV.

This clonotype was seen a few times. The rearrangement links TRBV7-2 to TRBJ1-6, with a weak D call TRBD1 (6 bases). Looked up from germline, CDR1 is SGHTA and CDR2 is FQGNSA. This CDR3 region has 16 residues. Trimming left V 5 bases short and J 9 bases short, with 20 bases between. As DNA, the CDR3 is TGTGCCAGCAGCCCTACCCCAATCCAGGGGATTTCACCCCTCCACTTT. This codes for CASSPTPIQGISPLHF.

The chain uses TRBV29-1 and TRBJ1-3; D remains ambiguous. Trimming removed 6 bases from V and 4 bases from J, with 13 bases in between. The CDR3 is 13 amino acids. Germline V gene sequence: CDR1 SQVTM, CDR2 ANQGSEA. CDR3 sequence reads: CSVSLAGGNTIYF. The CDR3 DNA sequence: TGCAGCGTCTCCCTGGCAGGCGGAAACACCATATATTTT.

This clonotype was detected ten times or more. The chain links TRBV7-8 to TRBJ2-1, with TRBD2 matching 7 bases. Germline lookup yields CDR1 SGHVS and CDR2 FQNEAQ. This CDR3 has 17 amino acids. The trim removed 4 bases at V and 0 bases at J, leaving 9 bases unmatched. Written as DNA, the CDR3 is TGTGCCAGCAGCTGGCTGGCGGGAGCGACCTCCTACAATGAGCAGTTCTTC. Protein: CASSWLAGATSYNEQFF.

This chain links TRBV19 with TRBJ2-1, with D perhaps TRBD2 (5 bases). Germline CDR1 LNHDA, CDR2 SQIVND (reference sequence). CDR3 length equals 16 residues. V lost 1 base and J lost 1, with 11 bases in between. This chain's CDR3 is CASSIGPGRSYNEQFF. DNA for the CDR3: TGTGCCAGTAGTATAGGACCGGGAAGATCCTACAATGAGCAGTTCTTC.

This clonotype appeared many times. This rearrangement joins TRBV4-1 to TRBJ2-7, with 7 bases lining up with TRBD1. Per the germline V gene, CDR1 is MGHRA and CDR2 is YSYEKL. CDR3 length equals 18 residues. J gave up 0 bases and V 4 bases, and 15 bases lay outside the gene matches. DNA of the CDR3: TGCGCCAGCAGCCTCGGACAGGTGGGTTTCTCGATCTCCTACGAGCAGTACTTC. Encoded protein: CASSLGQVGFSISYEQYF.

This chain joins TRBV18 and TRBJ1-3; 9 bases match TRBD1. Germline lookup yields CDR1 KGHSH and CDR2 LQKENI. J was trimmed by 2 bases and V by 2 bases; bases with no gene match: 10. CDR3 length: 18 residues. CDR3 sequence reads: CASSPKAPGQGAGNTIYF. DNA for the CDR3: TGTGCCAGCTCACCAAAAGCGCCGGGACAGGGAGCTGGAAACACCATATATTTT.

This rearrangement joins TRBV6-2 or TRBV6-3 to TRBJ2-1; TRBD2 agrees at 11 bases. J gave up 7 bases and V 2 bases, and 10 bases lay outside the gene matches. This CDR3 spans 17 amino acids. Germline CDR1 is MNHEY and CDR2 is SVGEGT. Here the CDR3 reads CASSYTRTSGPRNEQFF. The CDR3 DNA is TGTGCCAGCAGTTACACCAGGACTAGCGGGCCGCGGAATGAGCAGTTCTTC.

This clonotype turned up a few times. The gene calls are TRBV28 and TRBJ2-3; perhaps TRBD2 as D (6 bases). The CDR3 length is 13 residues. The V and J ends lost 2 bases and 5 bases respectively, with 8 bases between them. Germline lookup yields CDR1 MDHEN and CDR2 SYDVKM. CDR3 amino acids: CASSLRRGDTQYF. As DNA, the CDR3 is TGTGCCAGCAGTTTAAGGAGGGGAGATACGCAGTATTTT.

The chain uses TRBV7-2 and TRBJ2-5, with no clear D. Trimming took 5 bases from V and 3 from J, leaving 10 bases between them. This CDR3 contains 13 residues. Germline V gives CDR1 SGHTA, CDR2 FQGNSA. CDR3: CASSMIREETQYF. CDR3 bases: TGTGCCAGCAGCATGATTAGGGAAGAGACCCAGTACTTC. The whole variable domain, remainder taken from reference TRBV7-2 and TRBJ2-5, is GAGVSQSPSNKVTEKGKDVELRCDPISGHTALYWYRQSLGQGLEFLIYFQGNSAPDKSGLPSDRFSAERTGGSVSTLTIQRTQQEDSAVYLCASSMIREETQYFGPGTRLLVL.

Concerning this clonotype: Relative to the germline gene, one junction end is altered; a read error may explain this. The rearrangement links TRBV27 to TRBJ2-5; D perhaps matches TRBD2 (6 bases). CDR1 is MNHEY and CDR2 is SMNVEV in the germline V gene (reference sequence). The CDR3 sequence is 14 residues long. This chain's CDR3 is CASSPGRTQETQYF. In nucleotides, the CDR3 is TGTGCCAGCAGTCCGGGGAGGACTCAAGAAACCCAGTACTTC.